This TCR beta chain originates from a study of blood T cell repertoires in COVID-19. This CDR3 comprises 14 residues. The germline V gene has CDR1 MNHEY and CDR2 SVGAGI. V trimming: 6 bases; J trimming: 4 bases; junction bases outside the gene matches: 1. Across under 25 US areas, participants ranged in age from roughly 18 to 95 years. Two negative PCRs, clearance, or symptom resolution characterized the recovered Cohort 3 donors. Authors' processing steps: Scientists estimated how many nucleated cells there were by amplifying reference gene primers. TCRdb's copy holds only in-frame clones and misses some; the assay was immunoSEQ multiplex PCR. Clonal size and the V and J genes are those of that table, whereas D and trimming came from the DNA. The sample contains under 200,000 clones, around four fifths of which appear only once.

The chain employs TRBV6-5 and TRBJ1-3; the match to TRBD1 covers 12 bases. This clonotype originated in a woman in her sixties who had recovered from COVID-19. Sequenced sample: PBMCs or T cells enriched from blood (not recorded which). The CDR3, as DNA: TGTGCCAGCAGGGGGACAGGGGGCGGAAACACCATATATTTT. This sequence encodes CASRGTGGGNTIYF.